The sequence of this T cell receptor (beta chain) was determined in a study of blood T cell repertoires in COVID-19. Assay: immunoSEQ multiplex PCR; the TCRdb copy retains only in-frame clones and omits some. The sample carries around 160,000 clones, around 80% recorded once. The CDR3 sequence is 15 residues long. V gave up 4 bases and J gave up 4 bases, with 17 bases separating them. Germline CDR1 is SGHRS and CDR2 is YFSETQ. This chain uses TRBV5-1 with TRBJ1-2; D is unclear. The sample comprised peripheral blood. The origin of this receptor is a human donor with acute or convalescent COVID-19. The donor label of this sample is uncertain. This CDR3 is CASSADGSLAYGYTF. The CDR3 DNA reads TGCGCCAGCAGCGCGGACGGGAGTCTGGCCTATGGCTACACCTTC.